This T cell receptor (beta chain) was identified during a study of regulatory T cells in long-lasting Graves disease. Library construction for TCR beta used iRepertoire HTBI primers and Arm-PCR of CDR3 regions. TCRdb passed the multiplex PCR reads through MiXCR, listing each CDR3 protein once. The table lists approximately 380,000 distinct CDR3 sequences, about 20% of them singletons. Time point indicated: persistent/refractory GD, antithyroid drugs over 5 years with positive TRAb. Following extraction of RNA from PBMCs, that RNA was used to make the TCR library. The patients were enrolled through endocrinology in Xi'an, China. Tubes containing EDTA received around 9.5 milliliters of drawn peripheral blood. The sample holds many counts of this clonotype. Germline loops: CDR1 MNHEY, CDR2 SVGEGT. The CDR3 is 15 amino acids. V lost 0 bases to trimming and J lost 2 bases, with 9 bases between them.

This receptor was taken from a female donor with Graves disease. The chain links TRBV6-2 or TRBV6-3 to TRBJ2-3; a weak D match, TRBD1 (5 bases). The source was peripheral blood mononuclear cells (PBMCs), collected when the disease was refractory, from a patient treated with antithyroid drugs. The CDR3 DNA follows: TGTGCCAGCAGTTACTCTGCAGGGCACACAGATACGCAGTATTTT. Amino acid sequence: CASSYSAGHTDTQYF.